Each of the 20 T cell receptor beta chains below was sequenced from the same sample in a study of shared clonotypes between healthy human individuals. Repertoires were generated with immunoSEQ multiplex PCR, while TCRdb's copy carries only in-frame clones and drops some. The table records about 2.4 million clones, approximately 93% of them present only once. The source material was naive CD4+ T cells from PBMCs. Subset specified: CD45RA+ positively selected. The origin of the receptors is a man between 18 and 29 years old in good health. Some clones in this sample may be carry-over from other donors' samples.

The chain joins TRBV7-3 to TRBJ1-2, with D perhaps matching TRBD1 (6 bases). This CDR3 region has 14 residues. CDR1 and CDR2 from the germline V gene are SGHTA and FQGTGA. Trimming pared 4 bases from V and 0 bases from J, leaving 9 bases between. The CDR3 region has the DNA TGTGCCAGCAGCTCGGGGGGGCCTAACTATGGCTACACCTTC. Encoded protein: CASSSGGPNYGYTF.

The rearrangement links TRBV11-2 to TRBJ2-3; 7 nucleotides match TRBD1. V trimming: 2 bases; J trimming: 8 bases; junction bases outside the gene matches: 7. The CDR3 runs to 14 residues. CDR1 SGHAT and CDR2 FQNNGV come from the germline V gene. The CDR3 bases are TGTGCCAGCAGCTTACCCAACAGGGGTGCTACGCAGTATTTT. It codes for CASSLPNRGATQYF.

The chain is built from TRBV7-9 and TRBJ2-2; a weak D match, TRBD2 (5 bases). The CDR3 spans 14 residues. CDR1 is SEHNR and CDR2 is FQNEAQ in the germline V gene (reference sequence). Trimming pared 6 bases from V and 7 bases from J, leaving 15 bases between. CDR3 sequence: CASREASSGGELFF. DNA of the CDR3: TGTGCCAGCAGGGAGGCCTCCTCTGGCGGGGAGCTGTTTTTT.

The V gene is TRBV5-1, the J gene TRBJ1-1; TRBD1 might be the D (5 bases). The CDR3 length is 16 residues. The germline gives CDR1 SGHRS, CDR2 YFSETQ. Trimming removed 0 bases at V and 4 bases at J, with 16 bases between. CDR3 protein: CASSLAGSGSGTEAFF. Here the CDR3 DNA reads TGCGCCAGCAGCTTGGCCGGGTCAGGGAGCGGCACTGAAGCTTTCTTT.

This clone was found a few times. The chain carries TRBV15 and TRBJ1-5; possible D gene TRBD1, 5 bases. V was cut by 0 bases and J by 5 bases, with 8 bases left in between. The CDR3 spans 14 residues. Germline lookup yields CDR1 LNHNV and CDR2 YYDKDF (reference sequence). Here the CDR3 DNA reads TGTGCCACCAGCAGAGAGCAGGGTGATCAGCCCCAGCATTTT. Its protein product is CATSREQGDQPQHF.

The chain carries TRBV5-1 and TRBJ1-1; tentatively, D is TRBD1 (5 bases). Trimming cost V 6 bases and J 7 bases, with 16 bases left between them. This CDR3 has 13 amino acids. Germline V gene sequence: CDR1 SGHRS, CDR2 YFSETQ. CDR3 bases: TGCGCCAGCACTTCACCCCAGGGATTTGAAGCTTTCTTT. This codes for CASTSPQGFEAFF.

Written as DNA, the CDR3 is TGTGCCAGCAGCCGTAGCGGGGACCAGTACTTC. Translation: CASSRSGDQYF. The chain uses TRBV7-9 and TRBJ2-5, with 8 positions matching TRBD2. From germline, CDR1 is SEHNR and CDR2 FQNEAQ (reference sequence). V shed 5 bases, J shed 10 bases, and the junction held 3 bases outside the gene matches. The CDR3 covers 11 residues.

The rearrangement joins TRBV2 to TRBJ2-1; TRBD2 aligns across 12 bases. Germline CDR1 SNHLY, CDR2 FYNNEI. Germline trimming cut 8 bases from V and 8 bases from J; bases unmatched to any gene: 10. This CDR3 spans 15 amino acids. The CDR3 region is CASRLASGRGDEQFF. CDR3 bases: TGTGCCAGCCGCTTGGCTAGCGGGAGGGGCGATGAGCAGTTCTTC. The variable domain in full, completed from reference TRBV2 and TRBJ2-1, reads EPEVTQTPSHQVTQMGQEVILRCVPISNHLYFYWYRQILGQKVEFLVSFYNNEISEKSEIFDDQFSVERPDGSNFTLKIRSTKLEDSAMYFCASRLASGRGDEQFFGPGTRLTVL.

This chain connects TRBV7-9 to TRBJ1-1; D remains ambiguous. With 5 bases removed from V and 0 bases from J, the gap between germline ends came to 16 bases. Germline assignment: CDR1 SEHNR and CDR2 FQNEAQ (reference sequence). CDR3 size: 16 residues. CDR3 DNA sequence: TGTGCCAGCAGCCCACCCCCAATTACAGTGAACACTGAAGCTTTCTTT. Amino acids: CASSPPPITVNTEAFF.

The V and J genes are TRBV28 and TRBJ1-2; a weak D match, TRBD1 (5 bases). From germline, CDR1 is MDHEN and CDR2 SYDVKM. This CDR3 has 15 residues. Trimming took off 8 bases at V and 0 bases at J, with 16 bases between the two ends. The CDR3 region is CASVTRPGANYGYTF. The CDR3 DNA sequence: TGTGCCAGCGTCACCCGACCGGGGGCTAACTATGGCTACACCTTC.

V and J are TRBV15 and TRBJ2-3, with TRBD2 identical over 8 bases. The CDR3 covers 15 residues. Trimming took 3 bases from V and 5 from J; bases not matched to a gene: 7. Germline V CDR1 and CDR2: LNHNV, YYDKDF (reference sequence). The CDR3 loop is CATSRPGGVKDTQYF. The CDR3 DNA reads TGTGCCACCAGCAGGCCCGGGGGGGTGAAAGATACGCAGTATTTT.

The chain links TRBV29-1 to TRBJ2-3; 9 nucleotides line up with TRBD2. The trim removed 4 bases at V and 4 bases at J, leaving 12 bases unmatched. There are 16 residues in the CDR3. Germline V lookup: CDR1 SQVTM, CDR2 ANQGSEA. CDR3 region: CSVGGLAGGSSDTQYF. The CDR3, as DNA: TGCAGCGTTGGGGGGCTGGCGGGAGGGAGTTCAGATACGCAGTATTTT.

V gene TRBV2 combines with J gene TRBJ2-5, with 13 bases that match TRBD2. Germline V gene data show CDR1 as SNHLY and CDR2 as FYNNEI. The CDR3 sequence is 18 residues long. V was clipped by 5 bases and J by 1 base; unmatched bases: 10. The CDR3 nucleotides are TGTGCCAGCAGTAACTCAATTGGGACTAGCGGGATCCAAGAGACCCAGTACTTC. This encodes CASSNSIGTSGIQETQYF.

The chain carries TRBV6-5 and TRBJ2-7; 9 nucleotides line up with TRBD1. Trimming removed 2 bases from V and 2 bases from J; junction bases left unmatched: 7. CDR3 length: 16 residues. The germline V gene has CDR1 MNHEY and CDR2 SVGAGI. The CDR3 DNA reads TGTGCCAGCAGTTACAGGGGACAGGGAGGGACCTACGAGCAGTACTTC. Encoded protein: CASSYRGQGGTYEQYF.

V is TRBV5-1 and J is TRBJ2-5; D gene unclear. The CDR3 extends over 12 amino acids. The V and J ends lost 1 base and 5 bases respectively, with 6 bases between them. Per germline, CDR1 SGHRS and CDR2 YFSETQ. CDR3 residues: CASSLSTETQYF. The CDR3 coding sequence is TGCGCCAGCAGCTTGTCCACTGAGACCCAGTACTTC.

The genes are TRBV27 and TRBJ1-5; TRBD1 matches 8 bases. Unmatched junction bases numbered 11, after V lost 6 bases and J lost 4 bases. The germline CDR1 and CDR2 sequences are MNHEY and SMNVEV (reference sequence). The CDR3 is 16 amino acids. CDR3 sequence: CASSRLGQGQNQPQHF. The DNA of the CDR3 is TGTGCCAGCAGCCGCTTAGGACAGGGCCAAAATCAGCCCCAGCATTTT.

The chain joins TRBV4-3 to TRBJ2-1; perhaps TRBD1 as D (5 bases). The V end lost 0 bases, the J end lost 0 bases, and 12 bases lay between the germline ends. The CDR3 has 17 residues. Germline V gives CDR1 LGHNA, CDR2 YSLEER. The CDR3 loop reads CASSQDTDRYSYNEQFF. As DNA, the CDR3 is TGCGCCAGCAGCCAAGACACAGACAGATACTCCTACAATGAGCAGTTCTTC.

This clone was counted a single time. Other nucleotide sequences in the sample specify the same CDR3. The chain links TRBV5-1 to TRBJ1-3; no clear D gene. There are 16 residues in the CDR3. CDR1 is SGHRS and CDR2 is YFSETQ in the germline V gene. V dropped 0 bases and J dropped 1 base, with 11 bases sitting between them. CDR3 amino acids: CASSLGGSSSGNTIYF. DNA for the CDR3: TGCGCCAGCAGCTTGGGAGGGTCAAGTTCTGGAAACACCATATATTTT. The full variable domain, with the rest looked up from reference TRBV5-1 and TRBJ1-3, is KAGVTQTPRYLIKTRGQQVTLSCSPISGHRSVSWYQQTPGQGLQFLFEYFSETQRNKGNFPGRFSGRQFSNSRSEMNVSTLELGDSALYLCASSLGGSSSGNTIYFGEGSWLTVV.

V usage is TRBV18 and J usage is TRBJ2-3; 8 bases map to TRBD2. V trimming: 3 bases; J trimming: 3 bases; junction bases outside the gene matches: 5. CDR1 and CDR2 (germline): KGHSH, LQKENI. This CDR3 has 15 residues. The DNA of the CDR3 is TGTGCCAGCTCACCTCCCGGGACTAGAACAGATACGCAGTATTTT. Residues: CASSPPGTRTDTQYF.

The chain recombines TRBV5-1 with TRBJ2-1, with 7 bases fitting TRBD2. The length of the CDR3 is 15 residues. The trim removed 2 bases at V and 9 bases at J, leaving 11 bases unmatched. The germline gives CDR1 SGHRS, CDR2 YFSETQ. CDR3: CASSLSLAANGEQFF. The CDR3, as DNA: TGCGCCAGCAGCTTAAGCCTAGCGGCTAACGGTGAGCAGTTCTTC.